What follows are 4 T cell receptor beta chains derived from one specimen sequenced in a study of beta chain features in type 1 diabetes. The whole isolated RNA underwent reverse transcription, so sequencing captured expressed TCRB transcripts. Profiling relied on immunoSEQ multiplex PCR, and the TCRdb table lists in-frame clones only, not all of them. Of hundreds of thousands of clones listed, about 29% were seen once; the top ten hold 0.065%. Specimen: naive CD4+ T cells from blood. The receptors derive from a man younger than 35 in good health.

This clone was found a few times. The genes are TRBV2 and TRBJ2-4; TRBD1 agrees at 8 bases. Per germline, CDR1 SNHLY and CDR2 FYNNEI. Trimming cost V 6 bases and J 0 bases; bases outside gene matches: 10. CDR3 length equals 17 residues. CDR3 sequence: CASRTGTGVLAKNIQYF. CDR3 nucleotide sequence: TGTGCCAGCAGAACCGGGACAGGAGTTCTAGCCAAAAACATTCAGTACTTC.

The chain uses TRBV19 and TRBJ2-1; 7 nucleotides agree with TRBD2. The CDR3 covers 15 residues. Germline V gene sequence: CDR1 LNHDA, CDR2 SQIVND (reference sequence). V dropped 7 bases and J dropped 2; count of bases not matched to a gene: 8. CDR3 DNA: TGTGCCAGTAATCAAGAGCGGGGCGCCTACAATGAGCAGTTCTTC. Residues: CASNQERGAYNEQFF.

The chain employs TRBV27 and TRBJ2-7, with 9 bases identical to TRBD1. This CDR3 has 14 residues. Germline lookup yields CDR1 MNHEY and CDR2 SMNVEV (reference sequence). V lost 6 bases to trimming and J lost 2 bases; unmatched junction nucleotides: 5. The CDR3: CASSPGTGPYEQYF. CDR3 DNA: TGTGCCAGCAGCCCCGGGACAGGGCCCTACGAGCAGTACTTC.

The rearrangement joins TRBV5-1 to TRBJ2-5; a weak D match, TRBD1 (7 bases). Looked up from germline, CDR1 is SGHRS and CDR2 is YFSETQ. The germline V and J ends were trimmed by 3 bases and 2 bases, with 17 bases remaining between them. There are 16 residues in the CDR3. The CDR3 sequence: CASSSRAGTVQETQYF. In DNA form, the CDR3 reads TGCGCCAGCAGCTCGCGGGCGGGGACAGTACAAGAGACCCAGTACTTC.